These T cell receptor beta chains were read from a single sample in a study of cytomegalovirus exposure and HLA in healthy donors. Measured with immunoSEQ multiplex PCR; TCRdb has only the in-frame clones, and not every one. The table includes 140,000 to 150,000 clones, under 85% detected once. Sample: PBMCs. The receptors shown here come from a woman aged 40 to 50 in good health and CMV-seropositive. The CDR3 runs from the conserved cysteine through the conserved F or W. Fields, in order: V gene, D gene, J gene, clone size, CDR3 DNA, CDR3 protein. D genes are given only for firm matches. Clone size, where shown, is once, few, many, or a class for clones that have expanded.

V gene: TRBV27
D gene: TRBD2
J gene: TRBJ2-1
clone size: few
CDR3 DNA: TGTGCCAGCAGTCCTATCATGGCGGGGGGGCGGGATGAGCAGTTCTTC
CDR3 protein: CASSPIMAGGRDEQFF

V gene: TRBV18
D gene: -
J gene: TRBJ1-4
clone size: -
CDR3 DNA: TGTGCCAGCTCACCACCACAAGGAGGGGAGGATAATGAAAAACTGTTTTTT
CDR3 protein: CASSPPQGGEDNEKLFF

V gene: TRBV6-1
D gene: -
J gene: TRBJ1-1
clone size: few
CDR3 DNA: TGTGCCAGCAATCGGGGGGACACTGAAGCTTTCTTT
CDR3 protein: CASNRGDTEAFF

V gene: TRBV18
D gene: TRBD1
J gene: TRBJ1-2
clone size: -
CDR3 DNA: TGTGCCAGCTCACCAACAGGGGATTATGGCTACACCTTC
CDR3 protein: CASSPTGDYGYTF

V gene: TRBV7-2
D gene: -
J gene: TRBJ2-1
clone size: -
CDR3 DNA: TGTGCCAGCAGCTTGGGGGGGGGCAAGTTCTTC
CDR3 protein: CASSLGGGKFF

V gene: TRBV30
D gene: -
J gene: TRBJ2-6
clone size: -
CDR3 DNA: TGTGCCTGGAGCAAGGGGCAAGGGGCTGGGGCCAACGTCCTGACTTTC
CDR3 protein: CAWSKGQGAGANVLTF

V gene: TRBV7-9
D gene: TRBD1
J gene: TRBJ1-4
clone size: once
CDR3 DNA: TGTGCCATCGACAGGGCCTCGGTAGCTAATGAAAAACTGTTTTTT
CDR3 protein: CAIDRASVANEKLFF

V gene: TRBV4-2
D gene: TRBD2
J gene: TRBJ2-5
clone size: -
CDR3 DNA: TGTGCCAGCAGCCAGATGGCGGGGGGCCTAGAGACCCAGTACTTC
CDR3 protein: CASSQMAGGLETQYF

V gene: TRBV6-1
D gene: TRBD1
J gene: TRBJ1-4
clone size: -
CDR3 DNA: TGTGCCAGCACCGGGGTGAGGACAGGGATTGAAAAACTGTTTTTT
CDR3 protein: CASTGVRTGIEKLFF

V gene: TRBV5-6
D gene: -
J gene: TRBJ2-5
clone size: -
CDR3 DNA: TGTGCCAGCAGCTCCCTGACACCAGAGACCCAGTACTTC
CDR3 protein: CASSSLTPETQYF

V gene: TRBV19
D gene: TRBD2
J gene: TRBJ2-3
clone size: -
CDR3 DNA: TGTGCCAGTACCTCCGGACTAGCGGACCTGGATACGCAGTATTTT
CDR3 protein: CASTSGLADLDTQYF

V gene: TRBV6-6
D gene: -
J gene: TRBJ2-7
clone size: -
CDR3 DNA: TGTGCCAGCTCCAGGGCAGATAACTACGAGCAGTACTTC
CDR3 protein: CASSRADNYEQYF

V gene: TRBV18
D gene: -
J gene: TRBJ1-1
clone size: few
CDR3 DNA: TGTGCCAGCTCACCGTACCAGGGTCCGGGCACTGAAGCTTTCTTT
CDR3 protein: CASSPYQGPGTEAFF

V gene: TRBV5-1
D gene: -
J gene: TRBJ2-3
clone size: -
CDR3 DNA: TGCGCCAGCAGCTTGGGGGGGGTGCAAGAAGATACGCAGTATTTT
CDR3 protein: CASSLGGVQEDTQYF

V gene: TRBV19
D gene: TRBD1
J gene: TRBJ1-1
clone size: -
CDR3 DNA: TGTGCCAGTATAACAGGGGGAGGAAACACTGAAGCTTTCTTT
CDR3 protein: CASITGGGNTEAFF

V gene: TRBV15
D gene: TRBD2
J gene: TRBJ2-5
clone size: -
CDR3 DNA: TGTGCCACCAGCAGCGGGAGGGACTCCTCACCCAAAGAGACCCAGTACTTC
CDR3 protein: CATSSGRDSSPKETQYF

V gene: TRBV2
D gene: -
J gene: TRBJ2-7
clone size: few
CDR3 DNA: TGTGCCAGCTCTGGCAGGGTCTCCTACGAGCAGTACTTC
CDR3 protein: CASSGRVSYEQYF

V gene: TRBV19
D gene: -
J gene: TRBJ1-2
clone size: -
CDR3 DNA: TGTGCCAGTAGTATTCCCGGGACTGGAGAAGGGGGCTACACCTTC
CDR3 protein: CASSIPGTGEGGYTF

V gene: TRBV5-4
D gene: TRBD2
J gene: TRBJ2-2
clone size: once
CDR3 DNA: TGTGCCAGCAGCTCGCCGGGACTAGCGGCCGGTATAGGGGAGCTGTTTTTT
CDR3 protein: CASSSPGLAAGIGELFF

V gene: TRBV6-1
D gene: TRBD1
J gene: TRBJ1-2
clone size: once
CDR3 DNA: TGTGCCAGCAGATTACGATCGACAGGGGATGGCTACACCTTC
CDR3 protein: CASRLRSTGDGYTF

V gene: TRBV5-1
D gene: -
J gene: TRBJ1-2
clone size: -
CDR3 DNA: TGCGCCAGCAGCACCGGCGGGACGGGGTATGGCTACACCTTC
CDR3 protein: CASSTGGTGYGYTF

V gene: TRBV19
D gene: TRBD1
J gene: TRBJ1-1
clone size: -
CDR3 DNA: TGTGCCAGTAGTCCGATGACAGGGGGCAACACTGAAGCTTTCTTT
CDR3 protein: CASSPMTGGNTEAFF

V gene: TRBV20-1
D gene: -
J gene: TRBJ1-1
clone size: -
CDR3 DNA: TGCAGTGCTATAGACCGGTCTCTAGCTTTCTTT
CDR3 protein: CSAIDRSLAFF

V gene: TRBV6-1
D gene: -
J gene: TRBJ2-7
clone size: -
CDR3 DNA: TGTGCCAGCAGTGAGAGGGCAGACGAGCAGTACTTC
CDR3 protein: CASSERADEQYF

V gene: TRBV7-9
D gene: TRBD1
J gene: TRBJ2-1
clone size: -
CDR3 DNA: TGTGCCAGCAGCTTGATTGCCGGGACAGGGGGGGATGAGCAGTTCTTC
CDR3 protein: CASSLIAGTGGDEQFF

V gene: TRBV7-9
D gene: TRBD1
J gene: TRBJ2-7
clone size: -
CDR3 DNA: TGTGCCAGCAGCTCCTCGGGACAGGTCCACGAGCAGTACTTC
CDR3 protein: CASSSSGQVHEQYF

V gene: TRBV15
D gene: TRBD1
J gene: TRBJ2-5
clone size: few
CDR3 DNA: TGTGCCACCAGCAGAACAGGGGGCCGGGAGACCCAGTACTTC
CDR3 protein: CATSRTGGRETQYF

V gene: TRBV9
D gene: -
J gene: TRBJ2-3
clone size: -
CDR3 DNA: TGTGCCAGCAGCGTAGGGCAAACAGATACGCAGTATTTT
CDR3 protein: CASSVGQTDTQYF

V gene: TRBV19
D gene: -
J gene: TRBJ1-1
clone size: -
CDR3 DNA: TGTGCCAGTAGTATAGATCTCGTGAACACTGAAGCTTTCTTT
CDR3 protein: CASSIDLVNTEAFF

V gene: TRBV21-1
D gene: -
J gene: TRBJ1-4
clone size: -
CDR3 DNA: TGTGCCAGCAGTTCCTCGGACAGGGGTAATGAAAAACTGTTTTTT
CDR3 protein: CASSSSDRGNEKLFF

V gene: TRBV9
D gene: -
J gene: TRBJ2-7
clone size: -
CDR3 DNA: TGTGCCAGCAGCCCCCAGGGTACCTACGAGCAGTACTTC
CDR3 protein: CASSPQGTYEQYF

V gene: TRBV2
D gene: -
J gene: TRBJ2-2
clone size: few
CDR3 DNA: TGTGCCAGCAGTGAAGGTATCTTAGCAACGGGGGAGCTGTTTTTT
CDR3 protein: CASSEGILATGELFF

V gene: TRBV7-2
D gene: TRBD1
J gene: TRBJ2-5
clone size: -
CDR3 DNA: TGTGCCAGCAGCTCGGGACAGGCCCGAGAGACCCAGTACTTC
CDR3 protein: CASSSGQARETQYF

V gene: TRBV19
D gene: -
J gene: TRBJ2-5
clone size: -
CDR3 DNA: TGTGCCAGTAACAGCTTTGGGGGGGCCTGGGAGACCCAGTACTTC
CDR3 protein: CASNSFGGAWETQYF

V gene: TRBV4-1
D gene: -
J gene: TRBJ1-2
clone size: -
CDR3 DNA: TGCGCCAGCAGCCAACAACCGGGACAATGGGGAAGTTATGGCTACACCTTC
CDR3 protein: CASSQQPGQWGSYGYTF

V gene: TRBV30
D gene: TRBD2
J gene: TRBJ2-3
clone size: -
CDR3 DNA: TGTGCCTGGAGGAGGACTAGCGGGGGCCGATATACGCAGTATTTT
CDR3 protein: CAWRRTSGGRYTQYF

V gene: TRBV5-1
D gene: -
J gene: TRBJ1-5
clone size: -
CDR3 DNA: TGCGCCAGCAGCTTGGCAGGGGATCAGCCCCAGCATTTT
CDR3 protein: CASSLAGDQPQHF

V gene: TRBV18
D gene: -
J gene: TRBJ2-1
clone size: -
CDR3 DNA: TGTGCCAGCTCATCCCGGACAGCTAATGAGCAGTTCTTC
CDR3 protein: CASSSRTANEQFF